This T cell receptor beta chain came from a study of T-cell reconstitution after alpha-beta-depleted transplantation in children. Overall study findings and caveats: Alpha-beta T cells about two months after transplant reportedly derived from several hundred expanded graft clones. A year post-transplant, T-cell counts and diversity derived mostly from newly produced T cells.

TCRbeta library construction was performed incorporating unique molecular identifiers. TCRdb fed the PCR reads into MiXCR, producing one record per CDR3 protein. Of 140,000 to 150,000 distinct CDR3 sequences listed, roughly 9% are singletons. Concerning this clonotype: Its target is unknown.

Trimming removed 8 bases at V and 5 bases at J, with 29 bases between. The CDR3 runs to 18 residues. The germline CDR1 and CDR2 sequences are KGHDR and SFDVKD. The chain is built from TRBV24-1 and TRBJ2-5, with a weak D call TRBD1 (5 bases). The receptor's source is a female patient aged 2-10 years who had a stem cell transplant for congenital amegakaryocytic thrombocytopenia, so the T cells may come from the graft donor. Specimen: PBMCs, mostly from graft donor cells, collected 180 days after TCRalphabeta/CD19-depleted stem cell transplant. The CDR3 reads CATTQVAPWTPTGETQYF. The CDR3 DNA is TGTGCCACCACCCAGGTGGCCCCTTGGACACCAACCGGGGAGACCCAGTACTTC.